The T cell receptor beta chain under discussion was sequenced for a study of Ad26.COV2.S vaccination and SARS-CoV-2 variants. At the level of the study: It was the COV1001 Ad26.COV2.S trial arm that included the donor. Once, or twice with 56 days between doses, Ad26.COV2.S was given intramuscularly.

This CDR3 contains 18 residues. Germline V gene sequence: CDR1 SGHNT, CDR2 YYREEE (reference sequence). V gave up 3 bases and J gave up 6 bases, with 24 bases separating them. As to treatment: some 20 received Ad26.COV2.S at low or high dose, single or two shots; a few received placebo; per-sample allocation not given. Sample collection was performed on day 63 after the first vaccine or placebo injection. Assay used: immunoSEQ multiplex PCR; TCRdb lists only in-frame clones, some missing. The table records 300,000 to 350,000 clones, just under 85% of them present only once. The sequence was obtained from a person aged 18-60 years who received the Ad26.COV2.S COVID-19 vaccine or a placebo. The sample here was peripheral blood, taken in a trial of Ad26.COV2.S vaccine versus placebo. This chain links TRBV5-4 with TRBJ1-4, with D possibly being TRBD1 (5 bases). This chain's CDR3 is CASSSATGGSGQDEKLFF. The CDR3 coding sequence is TGTGCCAGCAGCTCCGCGACCGGGGGGTCGGGTCAGGATGAAAAACTGTTTTTT.